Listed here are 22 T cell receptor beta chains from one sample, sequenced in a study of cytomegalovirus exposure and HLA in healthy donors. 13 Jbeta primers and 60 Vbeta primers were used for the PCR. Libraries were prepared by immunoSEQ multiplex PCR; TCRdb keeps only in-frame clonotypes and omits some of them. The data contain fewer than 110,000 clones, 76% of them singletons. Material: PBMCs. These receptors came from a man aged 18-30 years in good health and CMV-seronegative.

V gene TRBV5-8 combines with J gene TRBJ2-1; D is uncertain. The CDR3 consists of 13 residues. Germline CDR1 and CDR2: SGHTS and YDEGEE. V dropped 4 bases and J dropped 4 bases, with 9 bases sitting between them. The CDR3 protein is CASSVSGYNEQFF. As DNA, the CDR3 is TGTGCCAGCAGCGTTTCAGGATACAATGAGCAGTTCTTC.

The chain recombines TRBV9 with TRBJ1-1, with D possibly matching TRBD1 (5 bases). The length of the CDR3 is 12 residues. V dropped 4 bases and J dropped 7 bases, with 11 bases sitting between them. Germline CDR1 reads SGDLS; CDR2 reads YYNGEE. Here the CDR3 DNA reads TGTGCCAGCAGCTCCCTCGACAGTGAAGCTTTCTTT. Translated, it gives CASSSLDSEAFF.

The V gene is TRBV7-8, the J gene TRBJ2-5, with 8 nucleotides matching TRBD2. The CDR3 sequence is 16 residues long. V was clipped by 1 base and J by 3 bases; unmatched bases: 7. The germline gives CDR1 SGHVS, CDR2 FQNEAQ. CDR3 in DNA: TGTGCCAGCAGCTTAGAGGTTCGAGCGGGGGAAGAGACCCAGTACTTC. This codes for CASSLEVRAGEETQYF.

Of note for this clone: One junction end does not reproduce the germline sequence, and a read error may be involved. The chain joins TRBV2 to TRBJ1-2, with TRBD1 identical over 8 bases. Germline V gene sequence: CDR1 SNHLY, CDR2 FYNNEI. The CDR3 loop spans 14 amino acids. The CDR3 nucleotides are TGTGCCAGCGCCCCCCTTAGGGACAGGCGAGGCTACCCCTTC. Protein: CASAPLRDRRGYPF.

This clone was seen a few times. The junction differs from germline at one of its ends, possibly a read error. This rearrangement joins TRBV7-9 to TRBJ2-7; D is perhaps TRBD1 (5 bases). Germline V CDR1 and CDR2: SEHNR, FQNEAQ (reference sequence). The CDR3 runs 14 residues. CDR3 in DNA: TGTTCCAGCAGCTTAGACCAGGGTTTCCACGAGCAGTACTTC. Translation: CSSSLDQGFHEQYF.

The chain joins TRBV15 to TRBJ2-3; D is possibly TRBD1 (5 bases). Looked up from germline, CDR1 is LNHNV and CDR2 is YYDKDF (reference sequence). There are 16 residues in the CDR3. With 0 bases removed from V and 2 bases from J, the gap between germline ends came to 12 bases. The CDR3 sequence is CATSRDTDNPTDTQYF. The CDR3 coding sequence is TGTGCCACCAGCAGAGATACGGACAACCCCACAGATACGCAGTATTTT.

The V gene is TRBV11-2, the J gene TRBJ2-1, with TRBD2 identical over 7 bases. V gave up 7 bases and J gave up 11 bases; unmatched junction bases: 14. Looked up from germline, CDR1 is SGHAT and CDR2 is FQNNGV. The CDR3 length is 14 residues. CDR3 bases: TGTGCCAGCATCATGGGGGTAGCGGGTCAGAAGCAGTTCTTC. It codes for CASIMGVAGQKQFF.

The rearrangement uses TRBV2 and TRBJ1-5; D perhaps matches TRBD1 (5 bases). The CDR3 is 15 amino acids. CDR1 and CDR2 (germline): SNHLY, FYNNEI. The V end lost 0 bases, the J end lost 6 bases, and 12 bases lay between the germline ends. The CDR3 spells CASSEAGGISQPQHF. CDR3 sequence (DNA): TGTGCCAGCAGTGAAGCGGGGGGGATAAGTCAGCCCCAGCATTTT.

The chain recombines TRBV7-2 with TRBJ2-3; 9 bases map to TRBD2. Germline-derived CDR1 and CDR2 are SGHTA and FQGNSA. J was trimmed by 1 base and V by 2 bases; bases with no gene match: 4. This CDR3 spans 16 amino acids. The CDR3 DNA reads TGTGCCAGCAGCTTACTGCGGGGGGGCGGCACAGATACGCAGTATTTT. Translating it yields CASSLLRGGGTDTQYF.

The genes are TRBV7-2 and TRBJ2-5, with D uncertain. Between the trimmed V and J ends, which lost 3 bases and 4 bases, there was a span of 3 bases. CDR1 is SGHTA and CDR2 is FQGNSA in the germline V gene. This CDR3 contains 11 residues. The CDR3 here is CASSLAETQYF. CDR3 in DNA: TGTGCCAGCAGCTTGGCAGAGACCCAGTACTTC.

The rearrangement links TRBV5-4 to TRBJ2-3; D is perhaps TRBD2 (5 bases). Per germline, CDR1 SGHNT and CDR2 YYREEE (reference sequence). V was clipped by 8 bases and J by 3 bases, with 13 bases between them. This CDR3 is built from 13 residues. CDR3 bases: TGTGCCAGTTCACGGGAAGGTACAGATACGCAGTATTTT. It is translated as CASSREGTDTQYF.

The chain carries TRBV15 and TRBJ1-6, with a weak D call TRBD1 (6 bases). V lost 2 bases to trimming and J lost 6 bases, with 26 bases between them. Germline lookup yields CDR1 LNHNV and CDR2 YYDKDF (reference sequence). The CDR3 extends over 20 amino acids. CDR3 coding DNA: TGTGCCACCAGCAGATATCCGGACAGCCTTTTCCTTGAGGGTAATTCACCCCTCCACTTT. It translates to CATSRYPDSLFLEGNSPLHF.

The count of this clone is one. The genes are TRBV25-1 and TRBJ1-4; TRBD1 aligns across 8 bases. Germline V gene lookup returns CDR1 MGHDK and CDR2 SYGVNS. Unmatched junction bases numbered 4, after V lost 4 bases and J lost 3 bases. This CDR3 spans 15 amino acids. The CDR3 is CASSVGQGANEKLFF. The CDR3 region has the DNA TGTGCCAGCAGTGTAGGACAGGGAGCTAATGAAAAACTGTTTTTT.

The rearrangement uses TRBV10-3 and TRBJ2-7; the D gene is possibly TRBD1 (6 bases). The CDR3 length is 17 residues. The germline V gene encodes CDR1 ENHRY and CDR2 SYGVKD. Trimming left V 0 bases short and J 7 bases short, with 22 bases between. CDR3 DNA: TGTGCCATCAGTGAGTCCTTCCCAACCCTCGAAGACAGGGAGCAGTACTTC. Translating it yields CAISESFPTLEDREQYF.

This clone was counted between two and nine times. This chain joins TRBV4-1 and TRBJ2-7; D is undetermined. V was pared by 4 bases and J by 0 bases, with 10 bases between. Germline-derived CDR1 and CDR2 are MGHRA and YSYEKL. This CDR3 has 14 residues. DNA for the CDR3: TGCGCCAGCAGCCCCCCCCGGTCCTCCTACGAGCAGTACTTC. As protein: CASSPPRSSYEQYF.

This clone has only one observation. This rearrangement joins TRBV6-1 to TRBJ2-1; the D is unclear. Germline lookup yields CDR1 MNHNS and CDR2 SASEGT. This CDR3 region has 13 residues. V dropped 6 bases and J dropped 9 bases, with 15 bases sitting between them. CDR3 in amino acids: CASRAQLVSEQFF. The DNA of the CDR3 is TGTGCCAGCAGGGCACAGTTGGTCTCTGAGCAGTTCTTC.

CDR3 residues: CATRFTSGGYNEQFF. CDR3 nucleotides: TGTGCCACCAGATTTACTAGCGGGGGCTACAATGAGCAGTTCTTC. This chain joins TRBV15 and TRBJ2-1; 11 bases align to TRBD2. Germline CDR1 is LNHNV and CDR2 is YYDKDF (reference sequence). The length of the CDR3 is 15 residues. The ends lost 6 bases at V and 3 bases at J; junction bases unmatched: 4. The full variable domain, rest sourced from reference TRBV15 and TRBJ2-1, is DAMVIQNPRYQVTQFGKPVTLSCSQTLNHNVMYWYQQKSSQAPKLLFHYYDKDFNNEADTPDNFQSRRPNTSFCFLDIRSPGLGDTAMYLCATRFTSGGYNEQFFGPGTRLTVL.

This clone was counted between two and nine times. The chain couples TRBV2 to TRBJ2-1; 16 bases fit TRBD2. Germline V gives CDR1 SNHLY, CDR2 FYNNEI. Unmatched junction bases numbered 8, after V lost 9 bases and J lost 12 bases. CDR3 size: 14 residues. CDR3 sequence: CARGTSGGAQAQFF. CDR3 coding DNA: TGTGCCAGGGGGACTAGCGGGGGGGCTCAGGCGCAGTTCTTC.

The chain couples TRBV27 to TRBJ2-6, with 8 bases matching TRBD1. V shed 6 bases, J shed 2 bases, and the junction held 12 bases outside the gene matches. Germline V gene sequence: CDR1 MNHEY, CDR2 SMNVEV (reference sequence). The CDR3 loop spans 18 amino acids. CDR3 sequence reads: CASRDRGQGFTGANVLTF. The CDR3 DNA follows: TGTGCCAGCAGAGACCGTGGACAGGGCTTCACTGGGGCCAACGTCCTGACTTTC.

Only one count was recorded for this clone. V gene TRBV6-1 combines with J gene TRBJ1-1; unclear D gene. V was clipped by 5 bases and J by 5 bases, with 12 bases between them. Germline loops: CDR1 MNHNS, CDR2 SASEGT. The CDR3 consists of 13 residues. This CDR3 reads CASSNSPLTEAFF. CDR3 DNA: TGTGCCAGCAGTAACTCCCCTTTGACTGAAGCTTTCTTT.

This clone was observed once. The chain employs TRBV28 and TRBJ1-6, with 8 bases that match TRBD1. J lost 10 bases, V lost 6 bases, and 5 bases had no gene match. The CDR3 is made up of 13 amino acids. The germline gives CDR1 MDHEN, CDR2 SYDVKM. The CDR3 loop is CASSDRGWSPLHF. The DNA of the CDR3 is TGTGCCAGCAGCGACAGGGGATGGTCACCCCTCCACTTT.

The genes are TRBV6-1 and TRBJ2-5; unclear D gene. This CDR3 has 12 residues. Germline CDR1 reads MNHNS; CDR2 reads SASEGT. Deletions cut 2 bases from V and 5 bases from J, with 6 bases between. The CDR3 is CASSESRETQYF. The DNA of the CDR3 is TGTGCCAGCAGTGAATCGAGGGAGACCCAGTACTTC.